These T cell receptor beta chains were read from a single sample in a study of T cells after yellow fever vaccination. One entry per CDR3 protein, called by TCRdb with MiXCR from the 5' RACE reads. Among 200,000 to 250,000 distinct CDR3 sequences, more than 3% were seen once, and the ten largest hold 3.2%. The source material was CD4+ T cells sorted from PBMCs, sampled 10 days after the yellow fever booster vaccination. The receptors were sampled from a man younger than 30 who received the YFV17D yellow fever vaccine. Each CDR3 is given with its conserved first and last residue. D genes are given only for firm matches.

j_call | d_call | v_call | cdr3_aa
TRBJ1-3 | TRBD1 | TRBV10-3 | CAIRGTGGDGNTIYF
TRBJ2-1 | - | TRBV20-1 | CSATQPGSYNEQFF
TRBJ2-5 | TRBD1 | TRBV5-1 | CASSPAGTGEETQYF
TRBJ2-1 | TRBD2 | TRBV20-1 | CSVSGLAGETNEQFF
TRBJ1-5 | TRBD1 | TRBV20-1 | CSASPPLGGMVSNQPQHF
TRBJ1-1 | TRBD1 | TRBV12-5 | CASGFPTGGPTYGSEAFF
TRBJ2-7 | TRBD1 | TRBV19 | CASSMEETGKSEQYF
TRBJ2-3 | - | TRBV5-4 | CASTKDADTQYF
TRBJ1-1 | - | TRBV4-1 | CASSQDDWGTEAFF
TRBJ2-3 | TRBD1 | TRBV19 | CASRDRGPSTDTQYF
TRBJ2-1 | TRBD1 | TRBV5-4 | CASSLDRDRGYNEQFF
TRBJ1-1 | - | TRBV18 | CASSPGVRSSGNTEAFF
TRBJ1-2 | - | TRBV7-8 | CASSERRNYGYTF
TRBJ2-3 | TRBD2 | TRBV19 | CASSSGLAGGVDTQYF
TRBJ1-3 | - | TRBV7-9 | CASSPNSGNTIYF
TRBJ2-1 | TRBD1 | TRBV29-1 | CSGGTQGARNEQFF
TRBJ1-1 | TRBD1 | TRBV18 | CASSIGTGATNTEAFF
TRBJ2-2 | - | TRBV29-1 | CSGRPNTGELFF
TRBJ2-7 | TRBD1 | TRBV5-1 | CASSPGQVSGYEQYF
TRBJ2-1 | TRBD2 | TRBV3-1 | CASSQEGAGAGNEQFF
TRBJ2-2 | - | TRBV20-1 | CSATGSATNTGELFF
TRBJ1-2 | TRBD1 | TRBV11-3 | CASSVPGTDGYTF
TRBJ2-7 | - | TRBV11-1 | CASSSGGPGIVYEQYF
TRBJ2-5 | - | TRBV5-1 | CASSLGGAPETQYF
TRBJ1-4 | - | TRBV19 | CASSIGVSPEKLFF
TRBJ1-6 | - | TRBV7-9 | CASRPETAGSPLHF
TRBJ2-3 | - | TRBV7-2 | CASSLGEVTDTQYF
TRBJ1-1 | - | TRBV18 | CASLSISQNPEAFF
TRBJ1-2 | TRBD1 | TRBV5-1 | CASSSPGTGALNYGYTF
TRBJ2-5 | - | TRBV6-1 | CASSDRAGGRETQYF
TRBJ2-7 | TRBD2 | TRBV7-2 | CASSLESGGAYEQYF
TRBJ1-3 | - | TRBV4-3 | CASSQASSPVPRNTIYF
TRBJ1-5 | - | TRBV20-1 | CSAVELGTQHF
TRBJ1-2 | - | TRBV6-5 | CASTDRGDGYTF
TRBJ2-4 | - | TRBV5-4 | CASSSQSNIQYF
TRBJ1-5 | - | TRBV5-1 | CASSSGGGNQPQHF
TRBJ1-2 | - | TRBV5-4 | CASSLGGGAYGYTF
TRBJ1-5 | TRBD1 | TRBV29-1 | CSVGQGADQPQHF
TRBJ2-5 | TRBD2 | TRBV20-1 | CSARGGASGLKETQYF
TRBJ2-7 | - | TRBV27 | CASSLLPGDYEQYF